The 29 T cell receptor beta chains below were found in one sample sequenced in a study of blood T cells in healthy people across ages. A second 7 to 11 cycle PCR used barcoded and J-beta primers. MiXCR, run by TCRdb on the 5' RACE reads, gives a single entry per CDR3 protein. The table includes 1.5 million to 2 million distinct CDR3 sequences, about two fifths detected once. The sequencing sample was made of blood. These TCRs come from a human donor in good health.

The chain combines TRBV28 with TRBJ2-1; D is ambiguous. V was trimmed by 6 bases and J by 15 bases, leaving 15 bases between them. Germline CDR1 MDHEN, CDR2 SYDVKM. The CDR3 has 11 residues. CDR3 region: CASRGARSWFF. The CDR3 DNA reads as TGTGCCAGCAGGGGTGCGAGGAGTTGGTTCTTC.

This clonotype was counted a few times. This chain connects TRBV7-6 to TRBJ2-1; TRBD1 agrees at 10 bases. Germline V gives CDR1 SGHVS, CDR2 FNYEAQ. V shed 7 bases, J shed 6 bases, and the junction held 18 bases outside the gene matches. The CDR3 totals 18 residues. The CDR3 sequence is CASKLGSRQGAPSNEQFF. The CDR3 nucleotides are TGTGCCAGCAAACTAGGGAGCCGACAGGGGGCGCCTTCCAATGAGCAGTTCTTC.

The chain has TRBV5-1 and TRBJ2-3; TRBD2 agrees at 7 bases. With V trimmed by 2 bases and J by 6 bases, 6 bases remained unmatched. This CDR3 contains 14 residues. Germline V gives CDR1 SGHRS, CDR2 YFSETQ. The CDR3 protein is CASSFWGGKDTQYF. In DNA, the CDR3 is TGCGCCAGCAGCTTCTGGGGGGGAAAGGATACGCAGTATTTT.

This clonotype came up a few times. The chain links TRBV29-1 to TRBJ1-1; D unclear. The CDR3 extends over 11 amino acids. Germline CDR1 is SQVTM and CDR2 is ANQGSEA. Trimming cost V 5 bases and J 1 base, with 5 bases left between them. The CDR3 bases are TGCAGCGTTAGACAGAACACTGAAGCTTTCTTT. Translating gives CSVRQNTEAFF.

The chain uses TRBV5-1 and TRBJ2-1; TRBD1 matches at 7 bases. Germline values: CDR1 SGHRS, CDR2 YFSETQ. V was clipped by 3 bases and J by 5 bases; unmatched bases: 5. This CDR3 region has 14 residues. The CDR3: CASSSQTGDNEQFF. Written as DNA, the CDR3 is TGCGCCAGCAGCTCCCAAACAGGGGACAATGAGCAGTTCTTC.

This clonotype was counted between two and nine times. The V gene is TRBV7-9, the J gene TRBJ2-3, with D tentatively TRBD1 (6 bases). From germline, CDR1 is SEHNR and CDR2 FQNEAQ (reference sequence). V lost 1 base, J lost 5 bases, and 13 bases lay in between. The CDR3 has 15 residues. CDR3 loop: CASSLDLGAGDTQYF. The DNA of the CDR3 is TGTGCCAGCAGCTTAGATCTGGGGGCAGGAGATACGCAGTATTTT. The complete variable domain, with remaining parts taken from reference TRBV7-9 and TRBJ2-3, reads DTGVSQNPRHKITKRGQNVTFRCDPISEHNRLYWYRQTLGQGPEFLTYFQNEAQLEKSRLLSDRFSAERPKGSFSTLEIQRTEQGDSAMYLCASSLDLGAGDTQYFGPGTRLTVL.

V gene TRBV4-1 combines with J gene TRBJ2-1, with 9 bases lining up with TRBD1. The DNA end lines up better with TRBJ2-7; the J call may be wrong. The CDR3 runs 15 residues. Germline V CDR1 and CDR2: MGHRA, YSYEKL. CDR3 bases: TGCGCCAGCAGCCAAGTGGCCGGGACAGGGCGTGAGCAGTACTTC. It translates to CASSQVAGTGREQYF.

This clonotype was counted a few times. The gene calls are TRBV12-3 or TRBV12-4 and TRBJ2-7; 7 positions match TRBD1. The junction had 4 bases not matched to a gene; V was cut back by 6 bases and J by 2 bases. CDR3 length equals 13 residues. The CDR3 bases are TGTGCCAGCAGGACAACAGGGGCCTACGAGCAGTACTTC. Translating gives CASRTTGAYEQYF.

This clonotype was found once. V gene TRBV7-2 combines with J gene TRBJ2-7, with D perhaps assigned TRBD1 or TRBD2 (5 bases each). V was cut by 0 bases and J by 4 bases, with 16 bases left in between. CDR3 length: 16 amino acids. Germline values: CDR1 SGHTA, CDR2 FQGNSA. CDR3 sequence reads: CASSLAVGRLNYEQYF. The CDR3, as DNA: TGTGCCAGCAGCTTAGCGGTGGGACGGCTCAATTACGAGCAGTACTTC.

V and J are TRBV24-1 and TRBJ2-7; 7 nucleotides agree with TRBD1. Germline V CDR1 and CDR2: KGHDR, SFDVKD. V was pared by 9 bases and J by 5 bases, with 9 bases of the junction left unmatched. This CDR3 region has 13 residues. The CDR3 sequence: CATSPTGSHEQYF. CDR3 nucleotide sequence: TGTGCCACCTCCCCGACAGGGAGCCACGAGCAGTACTTC.

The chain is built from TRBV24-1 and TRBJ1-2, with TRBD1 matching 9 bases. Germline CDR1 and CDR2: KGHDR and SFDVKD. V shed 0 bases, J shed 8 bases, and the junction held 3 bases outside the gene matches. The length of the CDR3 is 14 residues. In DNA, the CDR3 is TGTGCCACCAGTGATTTGCAGGGGACAGGGGGCTACACCTTC. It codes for CATSDLQGTGGYTF.

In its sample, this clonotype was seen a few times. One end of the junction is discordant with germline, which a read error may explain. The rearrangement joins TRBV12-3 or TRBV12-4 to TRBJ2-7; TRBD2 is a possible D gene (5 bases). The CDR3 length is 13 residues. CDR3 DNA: TGTGCCAGCAGTCTAGCTAATACCTACGAGCAGTACTTC. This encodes CASSLANTYEQYF.

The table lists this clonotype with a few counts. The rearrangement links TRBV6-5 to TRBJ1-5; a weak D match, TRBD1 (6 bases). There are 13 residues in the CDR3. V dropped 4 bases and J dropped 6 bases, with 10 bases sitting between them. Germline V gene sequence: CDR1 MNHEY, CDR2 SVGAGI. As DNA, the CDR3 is TGTGCCAGCAGTTGGGGGGCAGGTCAGCCCCAGCATTTT. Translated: CASSWGAGQPQHF.

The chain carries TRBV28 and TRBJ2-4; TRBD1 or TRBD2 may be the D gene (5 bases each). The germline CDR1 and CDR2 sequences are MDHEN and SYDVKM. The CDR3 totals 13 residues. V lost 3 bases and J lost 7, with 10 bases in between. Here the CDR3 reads CASSFGTDNIQYF. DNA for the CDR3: TGTGCCAGCAGTTTTGGGACGGACAACATTCAGTACTTC.

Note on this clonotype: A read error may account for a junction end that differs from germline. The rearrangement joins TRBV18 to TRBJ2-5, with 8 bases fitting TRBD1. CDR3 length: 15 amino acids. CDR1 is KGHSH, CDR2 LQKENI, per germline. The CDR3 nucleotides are TGTGCCAGCTCACTTTGGACAGGGCAGGAAGAGACCCCGTACTTC. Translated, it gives CASSLWTGQEETPYF.

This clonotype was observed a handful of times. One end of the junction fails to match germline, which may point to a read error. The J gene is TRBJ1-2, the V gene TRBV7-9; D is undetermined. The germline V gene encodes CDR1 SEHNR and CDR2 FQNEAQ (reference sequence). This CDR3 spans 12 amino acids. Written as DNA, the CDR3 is TGTACCAGCAGCTTAGGAGGGAATGGCTACACCTTC. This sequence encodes CTSSLGGNGYTF.

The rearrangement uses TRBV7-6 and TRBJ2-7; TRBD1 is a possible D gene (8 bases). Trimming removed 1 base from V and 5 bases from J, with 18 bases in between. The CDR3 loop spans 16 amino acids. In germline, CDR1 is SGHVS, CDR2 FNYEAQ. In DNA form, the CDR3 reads TGTGCCAGCAGCTTAGTGGGGGGGCGGACAGGGAACGAGCAGTACTTC. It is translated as CASSLVGGRTGNEQYF.

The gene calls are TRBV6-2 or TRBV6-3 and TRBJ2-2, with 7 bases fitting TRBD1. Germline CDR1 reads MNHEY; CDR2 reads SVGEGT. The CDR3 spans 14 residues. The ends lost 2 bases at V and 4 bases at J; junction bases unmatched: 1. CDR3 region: CASSYGTVTGELFF. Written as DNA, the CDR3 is TGTGCCAGCAGTTACGGGACAGTCACCGGGGAGCTGTTTTTT.

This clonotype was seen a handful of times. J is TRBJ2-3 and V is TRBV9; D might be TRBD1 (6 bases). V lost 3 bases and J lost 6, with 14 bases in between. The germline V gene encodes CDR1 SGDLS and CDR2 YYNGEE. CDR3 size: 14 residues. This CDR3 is CASSAGGGADTQYF. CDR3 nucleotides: TGTGCCAGCAGCGCTGGTGGGGGCGCCGATACGCAGTATTTT.

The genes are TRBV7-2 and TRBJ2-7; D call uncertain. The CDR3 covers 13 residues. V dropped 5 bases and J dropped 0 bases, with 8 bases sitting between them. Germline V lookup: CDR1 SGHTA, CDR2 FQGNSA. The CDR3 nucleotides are TGTGCCAGCAGCCAGATTCGCTCCTACGAGCAGTACTTC. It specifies CASSQIRSYEQYF.

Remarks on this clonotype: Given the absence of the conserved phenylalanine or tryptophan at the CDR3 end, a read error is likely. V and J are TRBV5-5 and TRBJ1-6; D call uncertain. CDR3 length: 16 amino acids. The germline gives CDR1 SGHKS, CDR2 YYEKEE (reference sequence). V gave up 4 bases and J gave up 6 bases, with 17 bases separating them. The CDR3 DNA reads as TGTGCCAGCAGCCCTCAACATGGCTCGGGTAATTCACCCCTCCACTTG. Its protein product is CASSPQHGSGNSPLHL.

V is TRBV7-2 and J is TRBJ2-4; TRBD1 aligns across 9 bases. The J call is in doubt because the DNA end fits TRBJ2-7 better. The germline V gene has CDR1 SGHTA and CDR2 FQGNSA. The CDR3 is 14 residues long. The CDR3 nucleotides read TGTGCCAGCACCCCACGGGACAGGGTATTCGAGCAGTACTTC. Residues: CASTPRDRVFEQYF.

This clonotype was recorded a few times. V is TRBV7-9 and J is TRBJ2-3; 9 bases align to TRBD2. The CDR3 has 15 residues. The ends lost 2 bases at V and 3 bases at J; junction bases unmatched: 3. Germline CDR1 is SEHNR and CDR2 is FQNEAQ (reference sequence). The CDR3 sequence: CASSLPSGETDTQYF. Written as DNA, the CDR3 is TGTGCCAGCAGCTTACCTAGCGGGGAAACAGATACGCAGTATTTT.

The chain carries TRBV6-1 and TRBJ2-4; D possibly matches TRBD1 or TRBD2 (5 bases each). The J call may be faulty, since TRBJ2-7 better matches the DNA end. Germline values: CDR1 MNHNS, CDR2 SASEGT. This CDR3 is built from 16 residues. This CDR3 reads CASSIPRGDNRYEQYF. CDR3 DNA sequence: TGTGCCAGCAGTATCCCGAGGGGTGACAACCGGTACGAGCAGTACTTC.

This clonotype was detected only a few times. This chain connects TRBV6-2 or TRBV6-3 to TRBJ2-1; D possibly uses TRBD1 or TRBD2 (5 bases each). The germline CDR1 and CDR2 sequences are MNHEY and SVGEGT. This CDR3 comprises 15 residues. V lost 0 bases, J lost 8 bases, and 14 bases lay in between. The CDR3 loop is CASSYSLAGTDEQFF. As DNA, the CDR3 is TGTGCCAGCAGTTACTCACTTGCAGGGACGGATGAGCAGTTCTTC.

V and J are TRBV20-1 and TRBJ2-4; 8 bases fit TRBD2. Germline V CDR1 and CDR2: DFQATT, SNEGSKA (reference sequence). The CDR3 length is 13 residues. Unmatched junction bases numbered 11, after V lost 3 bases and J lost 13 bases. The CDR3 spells CSASGTRINEQYF. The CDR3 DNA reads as TGCAGTGCTAGCGGGACTAGGATAAATGAGCAGTACTTC.

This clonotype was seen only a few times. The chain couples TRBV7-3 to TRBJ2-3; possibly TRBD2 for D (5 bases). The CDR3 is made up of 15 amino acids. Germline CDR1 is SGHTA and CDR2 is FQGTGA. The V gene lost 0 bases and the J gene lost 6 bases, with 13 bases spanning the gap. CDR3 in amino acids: CASSLTGLSSDTQYF. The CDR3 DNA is TGTGCCAGCAGCTTAACTGGACTTTCCTCGGATACGCAGTATTTT.

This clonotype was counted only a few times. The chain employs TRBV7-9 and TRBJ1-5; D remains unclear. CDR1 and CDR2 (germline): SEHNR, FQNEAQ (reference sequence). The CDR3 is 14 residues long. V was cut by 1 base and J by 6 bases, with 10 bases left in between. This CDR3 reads CASSLDFELQPQHF. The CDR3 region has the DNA TGTGCCAGCAGCTTAGATTTCGAGCTTCAGCCCCAGCATTTT. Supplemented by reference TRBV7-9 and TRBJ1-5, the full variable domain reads DTGVSQNPRHKITKRGQNVTFRCDPISEHNRLYWYRQTLGQGPEFLTYFQNEAQLEKSRLLSDRFSAERPKGSFSTLEIQRTEQGDSAMYLCASSLDFELQPQHFGDGTRLSIL.

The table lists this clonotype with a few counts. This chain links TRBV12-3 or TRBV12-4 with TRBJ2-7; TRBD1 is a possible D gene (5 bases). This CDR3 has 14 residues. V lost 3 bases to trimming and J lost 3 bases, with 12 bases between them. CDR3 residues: CASSFLGLYYEQYF. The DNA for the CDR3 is TGTGCCAGCAGTTTTCTGGGGCTCTACTACGAGCAGTACTTC.